This T cell receptor beta chain came from a study of T cells in Graves' hyperthyroidism and ophthalmopathy. Authors of the study amplified TCR beta CDR3 regions from RNA transcripts. During a first-round RT-PCR of the TCR CDR3, the HTBI primer set was used. TCRdb re-analysed the multiplex PCR reads in MiXCR, keeping a single row per CDR3 protein. The repertoire holds about 530,000 distinct CDR3 sequences, with 17% as singletons. V gave up 6 bases and J gave up 1 base; unmatched junction bases: 6. This CDR3 comprises 15 residues. This clonotype was seen repeatedly, ten times or more. Sequenced input: blood. The clonotype was recovered from a woman aged 18-35 years with Graves' ophthalmopathy. The genes are TRBV12-3 or TRBV12-4 and TRBJ2-7; 10 bases map to TRBD2. CDR3 sequence (DNA): TGTGCCAGCAGCCTAGCGGGGGAGGGTTCCTACGAGCAGTACTTC. Translated: CASSLAGEGSYEQYF.